The rows below give T cell receptor beta chains drawn from one sample of a study of Ad26.COV2.S vaccination and SARS-CoV-2 variants. Sequencing used immunoSEQ multiplex PCR; TCRdb keeps in-frame clones, though not all of them. The data show approximately 460,000 clones, about 88% seen once. The sequencing here drew on peripheral blood, taken in a trial of Ad26.COV2.S vaccine versus placebo. These receptors all stem from a person between 18 and 65 years old who received the Ad26.COV2.S COVID-19 vaccine or a placebo. The conserved cysteine and the conserved F or W are not part of the CDR3 here. Each record gives: clone size, V gene, CDR3 protein. The listing skips clone size in some rows; elsewhere it reads once, few, many or a size class.

size: .
V: TRBV29-1
CDR3: SVVGRRDTGELF

size: .
V: TRBV19
CDR3: ASSIGGQGAYEQY

size: few
V: TRBV11-2
CDR3: ASSGTKGGTGELF

size: .
V: TRBV3-1/TRBV3-2
CDR3: ASSFSRGTTEAF

size: .
V: TRBV4-3
CDR3: ASSQDRGWGEQY

size: .
V: TRBV19
CDR3: ASNTGTGSYNEQF

size: few
V: TRBV2
CDR3: ASRKRNQPQH

size: .
V: TRBV5-1
CDR3: ASSLLAVSSYEQY

size: .
V: TRBV5-1
CDR3: ASSLTSNEQF

size: few
V: TRBV24-1
CDR3: ATGVADTQY

size: .
V: TRBV5-8
CDR3: ASDSSTQPQH

size: once
V: TRBV11-1
CDR3: ASSPTSGGNNEQF

size: .
V: TRBV30
CDR3: AWSVLRARGTEAF

size: .
V: TRBV3-1/TRBV3-2
CDR3: ASSQNAGGDTQY

size: .
V: TRBV7-8
CDR3: ASSLWLAGVGPDTQY

size: .
V: TRBV28
CDR3: ATTTGGAYGYT

size: .
V: TRBV5-1
CDR3: ASSILPGQGNYEQY

size: .
V: TRBV5-6
CDR3: ASSLTGRDQPQH

size: once
V: TRBV4-3
CDR3: ASSQERGVEQY

size: .
V: TRBV6-6
CDR3: ASSYPEGAYEQY

size: .
V: TRBV2
CDR3: ASSQRQGNTEAF

size: .
V: TRBV6-2/TRBV6-3
CDR3: ASSRTGDTEAF

size: .
V: TRBV11-3
CDR3: ASSPQEKRLFQPQH

size: .
V: TRBV19
CDR3: ASRQSTGGATPYGYT

size: .
V: TRBV29-1
CDR3: SVMGLVDTEAF

size: .
V: TRBV9
CDR3: ASSSRGAHTGELF

size: .
V: TRBV27
CDR3: ASSLRAGYGYT

size: once
V: TRBV28
CDR3: ASSQKRLQVLAKNIQY

size: .
V: TRBV18
CDR3: ASSPTGISGANVLT

size: once
V: TRBV3-1/TRBV3-2
CDR3: ASSDRDRLNEQF

size: .
V: TRBV5-4
CDR3: ASSQQGAQTNEKLF

size: .
V: TRBV7-6
CDR3: ASSKNGGDNSPLH

size: .
V: TRBV6-5
CDR3: ASSYSARVGTEAF

size: .
V: TRBV4-2
CDR3: ASSHRGGQYNEQF

size: .
V: TRBV9
CDR3: ASSVRGGLNTGELF

size: .
V: TRBV29-1
CDR3: SVKEVGNTIY

size: .
V: TRBV2
CDR3: ASITDRAGNTIY

size: .
V: TRBV7-9
CDR3: ASSLVPGGFKLF

size: few
V: TRBV3-1/TRBV3-2
CDR3: ASSQDWTRQY

size: .
V: TRBV5-4
CDR3: ASSLVSSGGSTDTQY

size: .
V: TRBV7-3
CDR3: ASSLTGAGLRETQY

size: once
V: TRBV7-2
CDR3: ASSTWRGAGELF

size: .
V: TRBV15
CDR3: ATSRPFGLQNTEAF

size: .
V: TRBV7-9
CDR3: ASSLAGNSYEQY

size: once
V: TRBV5-6
CDR3: ASSEHRGNTEAF

size: .
V: TRBV7-8
CDR3: ASSLGPLRGSGNTIY

size: .
V: TRBV13
CDR3: ASSLALGYYGYT

size: .
V: TRBV9
CDR3: ASSVVGVTGELF

size: few
V: TRBV2
CDR3: ASKAKRGRGSPLH

size: .
V: TRBV27
CDR3: ASAEGNSPLH

size: .
V: TRBV3-1/TRBV3-2
CDR3: ASSQENILVLGGTGKNYNEQF

size: .
V: TRBV19
CDR3: ASARTDISGNTIY

size: .
V: TRBV25-1
CDR3: ASSASGTGTGGKLF

size: .
V: TRBV6-1
CDR3: ASSELGTSSSYNEQF

size: .
V: TRBV6-5
CDR3: ASSLGQGSADTQY

size: .
V: TRBV7-9
CDR3: ASSLEGPEKLF

size: .
V: TRBV28
CDR3: ASSLWTSGRSSGANVLT

size: few
V: TRBV27
CDR3: ASSIFPTAVAGVTNTGELF

size: .
V: TRBV28
CDR3: ASSLTPPGQNNEKLF

size: once
V: TRBV4-2
CDR3: ASSPRDINTGELF